These 6 T cell receptor beta chains were sequenced from one sample in a study of shared clonotypes between healthy human individuals. Libraries were prepared by immunoSEQ multiplex PCR; TCRdb keeps only in-frame clonotypes and omits some of them. The sample consists of around 2,000,000 clones, over 85% of them appearing once. The sequencing input was naive CD4+ T cells sorted from blood. The sample's subset: CD45RA+ positively selected. These receptors all come from a man between 18 and 29 years old in good health.

The chain has TRBV2 and TRBJ2-3; perhaps TRBD2 as D (7 bases). Germline V gene sequence: CDR1 SNHLY, CDR2 FYNNEI. Trimming left V 4 bases short and J 4 bases short, with 12 bases between. The CDR3 is 14 amino acids. DNA of the CDR3: TGTGCCAGCAGTGTCGGCGGGGGCGCAGATACGCAGTATTTT. Amino acids: CASSVGGGADTQYF.

CDR3 in DNA: TGTGCCTGGTCCCGGGACCACTATGGCTACACCTTC. Protein: CAWSRDHYGYTF. This chain joins TRBV30 and TRBJ1-2; a possible D gene is TRBD1 (5 bases). V dropped 5 bases and J dropped 3 bases, with 10 bases sitting between them. Germline-derived CDR1 and CDR2 are GTSNPN and SVGIG (reference sequence). The CDR3 covers 12 residues.

The chain has TRBV27 and TRBJ2-7, with 10 bases that match TRBD1. Germline V gives CDR1 MNHEY, CDR2 SMNVEV (reference sequence). Losses at the gene ends were 2 bases for V and 4 bases for J; bases not matched to a gene: 5. The CDR3 is 15 residues long. The CDR3 DNA reads TGTGCCAGCAGTTTAACGACAGGGGGCTCGTACGAGCAGTACTTC. Protein sequence: CASSLTTGGSYEQYF.

The chain is built from TRBV9 and TRBJ2-5; 9 bases map to TRBD2. V trimming: 3 bases; J trimming: 5 bases; junction bases outside the gene matches: 11. CDR1 is SGDLS, CDR2 YYNGEE, per germline. The CDR3 spans 16 residues. The CDR3 nucleotides are TGTGCCAGCAGCGCGCTTACCGGGACTAGCCTGGAGACCCAGTACTTC. Protein sequence: CASSALTGTSLETQYF.

This rearrangement joins TRBV4-1 to TRBJ2-3; D unclear. Trimming took 4 bases from V and 5 from J, leaving 4 bases between them. The CDR3 consists of 11 residues. CDR1 and CDR2 from the germline V gene are MGHRA and YSYEKL. In nucleotides, the CDR3 is TGCGCCAGCAGCCTGGGAGATACGCAGTATTTT. Translated, it gives CASSLGDTQYF.

The chain carries TRBV5-6 and TRBJ1-5; possibly TRBD1 for D (5 bases). This CDR3 is 16 amino acids long. The germline V gene encodes CDR1 SGHDT and CDR2 YYEEEE. Trimming shortened V by 0 bases and J by 4 bases, and 14 bases separated the two germline ends. The CDR3 loop is CASSLGQAGGNQPQHF. CDR3 in DNA: TGTGCCAGCAGCTTGGGCCAGGCCGGGGGGAATCAGCCCCAGCATTTT. The whole variable domain, filled in from reference TRBV5-6 and TRBJ1-5, reads DAGVTQSPTHLIKTRGQQVTLRCSPKSGHDTVSWYQQALGQGPQFIFQYYEEEERQRGNFPDRFSGHQFPNYSSELNVNALLLGDSALYLCASSLGQAGGNQPQHFGDGTRLSIL.